A selection of T cell receptor beta chains follows, all from one sample in a study of cytomegalovirus exposure and HLA in healthy donors. Assay used: immunoSEQ multiplex PCR; TCRdb lists only in-frame clones, some missing. The data show more than 90,000 clones, approximately 80% seen once. The sequenced material came from PBMCs. The source is a woman younger than 45 in good health and CMV-seronegative. CDR3s include the opening cysteine and the closing phenylalanine or tryptophan. Fields, in order: V gene, CDR3 protein.

V: TRBV29-1; CDR3: CSARHGLNTEAFF
V: TRBV5-1; CDR3: CASSLTSGTEAEAFF
V: TRBV4-1; CDR3: CASSQDQNQPQHF
V: TRBV4-1; CDR3: CASSHQALNTEAFF
V: TRBV19; CDR3: CASSNGGATGTDTQYF
V: TRBV7-9; CDR3: CASSRTGQGPRNEKLFF
V: TRBV19; CDR3: CASSNHPGVDGYTF
V: TRBV7-2; CDR3: CASSFRSSREWETQYF
V: TRBV27; CDR3: CASSVTTDFYPDTQYF
V: TRBV11-2; CDR3: CASSLDTVTDTQYF
V: TRBV6-5; CDR3: CASSMTQAAYEQYF
V: TRBV9; CDR3: CASSVALAGGYTF
V: TRBV2; CDR3: CASARDSGNTIYF
V: TRBV6-5; CDR3: CASTDWGAEAFF